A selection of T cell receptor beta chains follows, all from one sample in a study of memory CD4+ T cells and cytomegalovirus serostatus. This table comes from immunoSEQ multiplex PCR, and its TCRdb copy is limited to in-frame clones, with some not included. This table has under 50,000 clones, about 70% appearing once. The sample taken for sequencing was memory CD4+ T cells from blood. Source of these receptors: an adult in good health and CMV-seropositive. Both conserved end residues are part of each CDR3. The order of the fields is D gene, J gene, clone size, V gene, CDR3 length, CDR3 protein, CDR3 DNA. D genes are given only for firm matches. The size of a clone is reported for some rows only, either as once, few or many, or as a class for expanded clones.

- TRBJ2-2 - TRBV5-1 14 CASSLDYSAGELFF TGCGCCAGCAGCTTGGATTATTCTGCCGGGGAGCTGTTTTTT
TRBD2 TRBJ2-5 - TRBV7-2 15 CASSLLGLAGGDQYF TGTGCCAGCAGCTTATTGGGACTAGCGGGGGGGGATCAGTACTTC
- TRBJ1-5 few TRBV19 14 CASSILAANQPQHF TGTGCCAGTAGTATCTTGGCAGCTAATCAGCCCCAGCATTTT
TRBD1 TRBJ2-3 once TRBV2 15 CASSEVRGRTDTQYF TGTGCCAGCAGTGAGGTCAGGGGGCGCACAGATACGCAGTATTTT
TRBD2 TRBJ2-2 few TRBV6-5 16 CASSSLLAEGTGELFF TGTGCCAGCAGTTCCCTACTAGCGGAAGGAACCGGGGAGCTGTTTTTT
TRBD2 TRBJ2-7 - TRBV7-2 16 CASSLVSGSGGGEQYF TGTGCCAGCAGCTTAGTTAGCGGCAGCGGGGGCGGCGAGCAGTACTTC
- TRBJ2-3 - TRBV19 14 CASGEGGDVDTQYF TGTGCCAGCGGCGAAGGGGGGGATGTAGATACGCAGTATTTT
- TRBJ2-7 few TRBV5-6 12 CASSSLTRRTEF TGTGCCAGCAGCTCCCTGACACGCCGCACAGAATTC
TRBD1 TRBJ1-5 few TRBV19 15 CASSIPTGGDQPQHF TGTGCCAGTAGTATCCCAACAGGGGGCGATCAGCCCCAGCATTTT
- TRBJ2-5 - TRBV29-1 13 CSVERDRSGTQYF TGCAGCGTTGAAAGGGATCGGAGCGGGACCCAGTACTTC
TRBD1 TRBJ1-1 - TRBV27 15 CASSPTGVQRTEAFF TGTGCCAGCAGTCCCACAGGGGTCCAACGCACTGAAGCTTTCTTT
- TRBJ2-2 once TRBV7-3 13 CASSLRDTGELFF TGTGCCAGCAGCTTACGGGACACCGGGGAGCTGTTTTTT
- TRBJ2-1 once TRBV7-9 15 CASSHSGHYYNEQFF TGTGCCAGCAGCCATAGCGGCCACTACTACAATGAGCAGTTCTTC
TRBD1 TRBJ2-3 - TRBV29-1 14 CSVGPTGSTDTQYF TGCAGCGTTGGTCCGACAGGGAGCACAGATACGCAGTATTTT
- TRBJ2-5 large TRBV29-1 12 CSSRGVQETQYF TGCAGCTCTAGGGGAGTCCAAGAGACCCAGTACTTC
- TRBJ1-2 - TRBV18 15 CASSETGYGDYGYTF TGTGCCAGCTCAGAAACAGGGTACGGGGACTATGGCTACACCTTC
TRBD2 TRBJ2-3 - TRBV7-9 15 CASSLFGGFADTQYF TGTGCCAGCAGCTTATTCGGGGGGTTCGCAGATACGCAGTATTTT
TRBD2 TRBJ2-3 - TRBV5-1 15 CASSLLAGGGDTQYF TGCGCCAGCAGCCTTCTAGCGGGGGGTGGAGATACGCAGTATTTT
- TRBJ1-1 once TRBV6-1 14 CASSVTGENTEAFF TGTGCCAGCAGTGTTACCGGGGAGAACACTGAAGCTTTCTTT
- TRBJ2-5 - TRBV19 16 CASTPTVQGGEETQYF TGTGCCAGTACCCCTACCGTGCAGGGTGGGGAAGAGACCCAGTACTTC
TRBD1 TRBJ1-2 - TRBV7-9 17 CASSREMGRGLYYGYTF TGTGCCAGCAGCCGCGAGATGGGCAGGGGGTTATACTATGGCTACACCTTC
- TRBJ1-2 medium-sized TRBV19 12 CASRTENYGYTF TGTGCCAGTCGGACAGAAAACTATGGCTACACCTTC
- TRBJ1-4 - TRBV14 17 CASSQVTPTGLSEKLFF TGTGCCAGCAGCCAAGTCACCCCGACAGGTTTGAGTGAAAAACTGTTTTTT
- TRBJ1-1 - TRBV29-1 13 CSVVVGGNTEAFF TGCAGCGTTGTAGTTGGGGGTAACACTGAAGCTTTCTTT
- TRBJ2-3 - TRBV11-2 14 CASSSQSGTDTQYF TGTGCCAGCAGCTCCCAGTCGGGCACAGATACGCAGTATTTT
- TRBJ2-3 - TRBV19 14 CASSGIQGLDTQYF TGTGCCAGTAGTGGGATACAGGGTTTAGATACGCAGTATTTT
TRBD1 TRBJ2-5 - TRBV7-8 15 CASSFRTGDAETQYF TGTGCCAGCAGCTTTAGGACAGGGGATGCGGAGACCCAGTACTTC
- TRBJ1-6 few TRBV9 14 CASSVGAEDSPLHF TGTGCCAGCAGCGTAGGGGCGGAAGATTCACCCCTCCACTTT
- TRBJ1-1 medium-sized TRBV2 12 CASSENWGRAFF TGTGCCAGCAGTGAAAATTGGGGTAGAGCTTTCTTT
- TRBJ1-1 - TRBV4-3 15 CASSQEFAGDTEAFF TGCGCCAGCAGCCAAGAATTTGCAGGGGACACTGAAGCTTTCTTT
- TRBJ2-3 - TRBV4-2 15 CASSQVLRAMDTQYF TGTGCCAGCAGCCAAGTTCTCCGGGCCATGGATACGCAGTATTTT
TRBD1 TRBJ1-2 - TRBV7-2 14 CASSLADRVGGYTF TGTGCCAGCAGCTTAGCTGACAGGGTAGGCGGCTACACCTTC
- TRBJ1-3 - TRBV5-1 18 CASSILGPRDTFGNTIYF TGCGCCAGCAGCATCCTAGGTCCCAGGGATACTTTTGGAAACACCATATATTTT
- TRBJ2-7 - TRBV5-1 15 CASSLGRTILYEQYF TGCGCCAGCAGCTTGGGCCGGACTATCCTATACGAGCAGTACTTC
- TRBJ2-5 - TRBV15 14 CATNPDTTQETQYF TGTGCCACCAATCCCGACACAACCCAAGAGACCCAGTACTTC
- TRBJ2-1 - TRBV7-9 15 CAGERGDGSYNEQFF TGTGCCGGAGAAAGGGGGGACGGGAGTTACAATGAGCAGTTCTTC
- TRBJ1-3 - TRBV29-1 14 CSARTVGSGNTIYF TGCAGCGCGAGGACAGTCGGCTCTGGAAACACCATATATTTT
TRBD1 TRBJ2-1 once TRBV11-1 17 CASSLGLSGQGYNEQFF TGTGCCAGCAGCTTAGGTCTTTCGGGACAGGGGTACAATGAGCAGTTCTTC
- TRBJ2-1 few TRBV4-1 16 CASSQVDMVAYNEQFF TGCGCCAGCAGCCAAGTGGACATGGTGGCCTACAATGAGCAGTTCTTC
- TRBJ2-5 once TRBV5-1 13 CASSLDGEETQYF TGCGCCAGCAGTCTCGACGGGGAAGAGACCCAGTACTTC
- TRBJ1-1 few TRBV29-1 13 CSAEGHENTEAFF TGCAGCGCTGAGGGACACGAGAACACTGAAGCTTTCTTT
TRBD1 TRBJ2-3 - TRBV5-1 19 CASSLGPSTTGGAGDTQYF TGCGCCAGCAGCTTGGGACCTTCTACAACAGGGGGCGCGGGAGATACGCAGTATTTT
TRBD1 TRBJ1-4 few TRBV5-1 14 CASSSTTGKEKLFF TGCGCCAGCAGCTCTACGACAGGGAAAGAAAAACTGTTTTTT
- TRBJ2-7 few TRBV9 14 CASSVGREGYEQYF TGTGCCAGCAGCGTAGGTCGAGAGGGCTACGAGCAGTACTTC
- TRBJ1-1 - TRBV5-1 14 CASSLMGASTEAFF TGCGCCAGCAGCTTGATGGGGGCTAGCACTGAAGCTTTCTTT
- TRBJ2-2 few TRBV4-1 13 CASSRGGPGELFF TGCGCCAGCAGTAGGGGAGGACCCGGGGAGCTGTTTTTT
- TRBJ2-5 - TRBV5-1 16 CASSLQVQANQETQYF TGCGCCAGCAGCTTGCAGGTACAAGCGAACCAAGAGACCCAGTACTTC
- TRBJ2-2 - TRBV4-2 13 CASSQGAAWVLFF TGTGCCAGCAGCCAGGGAGCGGCTTGGGTGCTGTTTTTT
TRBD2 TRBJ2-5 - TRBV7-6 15 CASSPTSGGAATQYF TGTGCCAGCAGCCCCACCAGCGGGGGGGCCGCGACCCAGTACTTC
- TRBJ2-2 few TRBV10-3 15 CATERSRSNTGELFF TGTGCCACCGAGAGGTCACGGTCGAACACCGGGGAGCTGTTTTTT
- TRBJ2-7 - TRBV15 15 CATSRDRGTEIKKDF TGTGCCACCAGCAGAGATCGGGGGACAGAGATAAAGAAAGACTTC
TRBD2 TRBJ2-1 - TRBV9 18 CASSVVTSGGLSYNEQFF TGTGCCAGCAGCGTAGTCACTAGCGGGGGGCTCTCCTACAATGAGCAGTTCTTC
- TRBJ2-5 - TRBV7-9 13 CASGGSTEETQYF TGTGCCAGTGGGGGATCAACCGAAGAGACCCAGTACTTC
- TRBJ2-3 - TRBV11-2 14 CASSLLGNGDTQYF TGTGCCAGCAGCTTGCTAGGAAACGGGGATACGCAGTATTTT